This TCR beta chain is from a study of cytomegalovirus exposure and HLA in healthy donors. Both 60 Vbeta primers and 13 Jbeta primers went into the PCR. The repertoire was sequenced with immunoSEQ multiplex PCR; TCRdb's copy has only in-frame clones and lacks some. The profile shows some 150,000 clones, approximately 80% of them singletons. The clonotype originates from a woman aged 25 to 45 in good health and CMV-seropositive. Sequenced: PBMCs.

As DNA, the CDR3 is TGTGCCAGCAGTGCAGAGGGGACGGGGGGTGAAAAACTGTTTTTT. This translates into CASSAEGTGGEKLFF. V and J are TRBV2 and TRBJ1-4; a weak D match, TRBD1 (5 bases). V dropped 4 bases and J dropped 7 bases, with 16 bases sitting between them. CDR1 and CDR2 from the germline V gene are SNHLY and FYNNEI. CDR3 length: 15 residues.